This T cell receptor beta chain appears in the sequencing data of a study of blood T cell repertoires in COVID-19. In the study overall: The study drew acute and convalescent COVID-19 samples from the United States, Italy and Spain. The analysed material was cDNA or gDNA that came from T cells, B-cell-depleted T cells, or PBMCs.

Germline V gives CDR1 GTSNPN, CDR2 SVGIG (reference sequence). The CDR3 spans 16 residues. The V end lost 0 bases, the J end lost 1 base, and 15 bases lay between the germline ends. Source study methods: By means of reference gene primer amplification, nucleated cell counts were estimated. TCRdb's copy holds only in-frame clones and misses some; the assay was immunoSEQ multiplex PCR. Clone size and V and J calls were adopted from that table, with D and trimming inferred from the DNA. The data show about 670,000 clones, with approximately 90% seen just once and under 0.3% held by the top ten. The chain is built from TRBV30 and TRBJ1-1; D is uncertain. The sample comprised peripheral blood. The receptor's source is a woman aged 18 to 35 with acute or convalescent COVID-19. Here the CDR3 DNA reads TGTGCCTGGAGTGTACTTCGACCTACAGCGAACACTGAAGCTTTCTTT. Translating it yields CAWSVLRPTANTEAFF.